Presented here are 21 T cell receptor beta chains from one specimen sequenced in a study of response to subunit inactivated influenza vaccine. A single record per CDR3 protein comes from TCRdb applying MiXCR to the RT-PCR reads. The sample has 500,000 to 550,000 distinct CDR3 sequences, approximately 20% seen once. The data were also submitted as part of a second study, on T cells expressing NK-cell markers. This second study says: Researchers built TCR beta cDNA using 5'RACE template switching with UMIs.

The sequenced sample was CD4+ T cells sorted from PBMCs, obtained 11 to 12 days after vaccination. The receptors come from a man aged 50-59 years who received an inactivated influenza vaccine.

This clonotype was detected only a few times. CDR3 region: CASSQDPPSGSYNEQFF. The CDR3, as DNA: TGCGCCAGCAGCCAAGACCCCCCTAGCGGCTCCTACAATGAGCAGTTCTTC. The J gene is TRBJ2-1, the V gene TRBV4-3; 7 nucleotides line up with TRBD2. Germline CDR1 is LGHNA and CDR2 is YSLEER. This CDR3 has 17 amino acids. Trimming took 0 bases from V and 0 from J; bases not matched to a gene: 5.

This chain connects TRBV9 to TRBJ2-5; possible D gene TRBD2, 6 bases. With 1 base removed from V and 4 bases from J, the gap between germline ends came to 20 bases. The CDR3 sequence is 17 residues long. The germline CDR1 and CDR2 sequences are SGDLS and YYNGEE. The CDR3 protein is CASSVSSGLSGRETQYF. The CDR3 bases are TGTGCCAGCAGCGTAAGTTCCGGGCTTAGCGGTCGAGAGACCCAGTACTTC.

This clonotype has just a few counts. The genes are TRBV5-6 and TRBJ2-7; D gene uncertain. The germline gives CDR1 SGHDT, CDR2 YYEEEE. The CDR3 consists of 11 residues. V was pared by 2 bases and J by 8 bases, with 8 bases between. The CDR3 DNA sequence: TGTGCCAGCAGCTTCCGCTATCAGCAGTACTTC. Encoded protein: CASSFRYQQYF.

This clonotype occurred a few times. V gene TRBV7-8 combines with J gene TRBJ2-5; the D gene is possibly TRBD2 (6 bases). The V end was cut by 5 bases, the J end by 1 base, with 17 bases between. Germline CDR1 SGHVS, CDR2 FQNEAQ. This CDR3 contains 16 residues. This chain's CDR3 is CASSTIILATQETQYF. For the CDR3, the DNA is TGTGCCAGCAGCACGATCATCCTAGCGACCCAAGAGACCCAGTACTTC.

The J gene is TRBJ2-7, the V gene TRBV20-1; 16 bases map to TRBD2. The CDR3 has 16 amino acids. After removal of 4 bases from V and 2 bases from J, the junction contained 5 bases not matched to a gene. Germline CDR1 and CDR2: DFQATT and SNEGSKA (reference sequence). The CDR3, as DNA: TGCAGTGCTATTGGGACTAGCGGGAGGGCCGCCTACGAGCAGTACTTC. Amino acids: CSAIGTSGRAAYEQYF.

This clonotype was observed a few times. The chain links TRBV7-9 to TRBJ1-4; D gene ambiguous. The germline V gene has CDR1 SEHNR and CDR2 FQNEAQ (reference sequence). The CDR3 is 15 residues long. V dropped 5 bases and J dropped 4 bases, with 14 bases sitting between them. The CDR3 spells CASSPTSVGNEKLFF. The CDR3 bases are TGTGCCAGCAGCCCTACTTCGGTCGGTAATGAAAAACTGTTTTTT.

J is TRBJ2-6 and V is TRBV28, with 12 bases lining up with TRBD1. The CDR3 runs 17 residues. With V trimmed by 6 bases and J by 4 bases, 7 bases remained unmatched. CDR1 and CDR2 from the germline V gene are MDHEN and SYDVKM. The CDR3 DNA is TGTGCCAGCAGGCTAGGGACAGGGGGCAAGGGGGCCAACGTCCTGACTTTC. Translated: CASRLGTGGKGANVLTF.

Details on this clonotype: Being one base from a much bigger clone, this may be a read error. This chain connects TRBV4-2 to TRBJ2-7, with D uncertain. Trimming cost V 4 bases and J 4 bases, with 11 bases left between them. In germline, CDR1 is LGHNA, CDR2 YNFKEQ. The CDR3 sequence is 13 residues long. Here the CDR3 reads CASSPADSYEQYF. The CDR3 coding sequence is TGTGCCAGCAGCCCCGCTGACTCTTACGAGCAGTACTTC.

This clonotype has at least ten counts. CDR3 nucleotides: TGTGCCAGCAGCTTAGGTTCGTTAGTTGGCGAGACCCAGTACTTC. Residues: CASSLGSLVGETQYF. The chain carries TRBV7-2 and TRBJ2-5, with D unresolved. Germline CDR1 SGHTA, CDR2 FQGNSA. This CDR3 is 15 amino acids long. Trimming removed 1 base from V and 5 bases from J, with 14 bases in between.

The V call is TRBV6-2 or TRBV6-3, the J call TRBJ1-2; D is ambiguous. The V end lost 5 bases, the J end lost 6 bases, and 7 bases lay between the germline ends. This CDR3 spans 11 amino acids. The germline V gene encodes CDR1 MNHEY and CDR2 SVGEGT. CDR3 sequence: CASSRRDGYTF. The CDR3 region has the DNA TGTGCCAGCAGTAGGAGAGATGGCTACACCTTC.

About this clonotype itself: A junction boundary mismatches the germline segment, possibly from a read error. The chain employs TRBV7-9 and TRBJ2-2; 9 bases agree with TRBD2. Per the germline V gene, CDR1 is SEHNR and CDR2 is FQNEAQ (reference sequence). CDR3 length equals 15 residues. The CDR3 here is CASSLAGWDTGELFF. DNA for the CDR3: TGTGCCAGCAGCCTAGCGGGATGGGACACCGGGGAGCTGTTTTTT.

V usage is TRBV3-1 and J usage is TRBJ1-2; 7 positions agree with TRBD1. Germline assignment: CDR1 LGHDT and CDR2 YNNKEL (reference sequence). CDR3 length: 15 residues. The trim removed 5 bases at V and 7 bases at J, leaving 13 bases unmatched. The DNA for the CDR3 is TGTGCCAGCAGCTCGCGCGGGGACAGCAAGGCTGGCTACACCTTC. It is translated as CASSSRGDSKAGYTF.

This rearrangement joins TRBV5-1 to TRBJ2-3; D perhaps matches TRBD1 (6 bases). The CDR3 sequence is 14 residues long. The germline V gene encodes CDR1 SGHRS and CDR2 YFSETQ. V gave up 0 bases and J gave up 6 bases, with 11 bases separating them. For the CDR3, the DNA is TGCGCCAGCAGCTTGGCCAATCAGGGGGATACGCAGTATTTT. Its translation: CASSLANQGDTQYF.

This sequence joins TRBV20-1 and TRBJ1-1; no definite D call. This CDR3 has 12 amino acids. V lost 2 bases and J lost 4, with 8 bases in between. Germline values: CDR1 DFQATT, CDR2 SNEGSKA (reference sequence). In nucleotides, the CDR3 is TGCAGTGCTAGACAGGATTTCACTGAAGCTTTCTTT. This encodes CSARQDFTEAFF.

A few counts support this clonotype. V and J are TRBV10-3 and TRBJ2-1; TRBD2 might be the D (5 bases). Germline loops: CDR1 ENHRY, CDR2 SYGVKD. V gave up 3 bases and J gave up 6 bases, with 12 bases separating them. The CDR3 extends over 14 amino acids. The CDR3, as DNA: TGTGCCATCAGTGATAGTCTAGCTCGCAATGAGCAGTTCTTC. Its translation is CAISDSLARNEQFF.

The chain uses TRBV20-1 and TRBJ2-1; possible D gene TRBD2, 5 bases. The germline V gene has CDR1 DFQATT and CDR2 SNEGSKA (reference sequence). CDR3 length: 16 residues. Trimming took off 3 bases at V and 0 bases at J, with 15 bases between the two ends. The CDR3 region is CSASRSGSSSYNEQFF. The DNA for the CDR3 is TGCAGTGCTAGTAGGAGCGGATCCAGCTCCTACAATGAGCAGTTCTTC.

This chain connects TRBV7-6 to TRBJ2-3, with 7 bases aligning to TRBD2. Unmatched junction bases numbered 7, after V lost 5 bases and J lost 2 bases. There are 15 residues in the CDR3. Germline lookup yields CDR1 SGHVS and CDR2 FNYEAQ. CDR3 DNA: TGTGCCAGCAGCCCCCGGGGAGGGACCACAGATACGCAGTATTTT. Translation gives CASSPRGGTTDTQYF.

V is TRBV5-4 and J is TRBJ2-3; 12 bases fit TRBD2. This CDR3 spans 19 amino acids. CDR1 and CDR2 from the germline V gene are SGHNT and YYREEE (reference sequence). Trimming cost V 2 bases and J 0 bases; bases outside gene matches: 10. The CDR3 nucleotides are TGTGCCAGCAGCTTCGGCCTAGCGGGGGGGATCCCTAGCACAGATACGCAGTATTTT. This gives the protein CASSFGLAGGIPSTDTQYF.

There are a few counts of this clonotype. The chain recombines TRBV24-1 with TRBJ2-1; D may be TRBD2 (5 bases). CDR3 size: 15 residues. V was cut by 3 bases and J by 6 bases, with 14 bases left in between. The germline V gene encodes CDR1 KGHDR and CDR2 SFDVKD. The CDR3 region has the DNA TGTGCCACCAGTGATCCCGCGAGGGTCCCCAATGAGCAGTTCTTC. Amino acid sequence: CATSDPARVPNEQFF.

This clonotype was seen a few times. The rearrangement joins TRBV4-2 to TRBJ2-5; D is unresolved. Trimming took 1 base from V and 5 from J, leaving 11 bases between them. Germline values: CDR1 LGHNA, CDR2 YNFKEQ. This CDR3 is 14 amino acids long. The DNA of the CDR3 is TGTGCCAGCAGCCAAGGGGTGGGGATGGAGACCCAGTACTTC. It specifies CASSQGVGMETQYF.

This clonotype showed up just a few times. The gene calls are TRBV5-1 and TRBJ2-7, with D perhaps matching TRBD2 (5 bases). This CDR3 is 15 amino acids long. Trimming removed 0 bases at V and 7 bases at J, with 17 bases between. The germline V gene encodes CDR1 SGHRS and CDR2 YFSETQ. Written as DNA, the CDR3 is TGCGCCAGCAGCTTGGACAGTGGGAGCCTTGGTGAGCAGTACTTC. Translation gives CASSLDSGSLGEQYF.